Presented here are 19 T cell receptor beta chains from one specimen sequenced in a study of blood T cell repertoires in COVID-19. The assay was immunoSEQ multiplex PCR, and TCRdb's table has in-frame clones only and misses some. The table records about 200,000 clones, around 80% of them present only once. Material: peripheral blood. The origin of the receptors is a woman aged 80 or over with active or convalescent COVID-19.

The chain carries TRBV20-1 and TRBJ2-3; D possibly corresponds to TRBD1 (6 bases). This CDR3 has 16 residues. Looked up from germline, CDR1 is DFQATT and CDR2 is SNEGSKA (reference sequence). Trimming removed 3 bases from V and 3 bases from J, with 19 bases in between. CDR3 sequence (DNA): TGCAGTGCTAGTGGCGGCTGGGGGCGATTAACAGATACGCAGTATTTT. Its protein product is CSASGGWGRLTDTQYF.

The chain employs TRBV11-2 and TRBJ2-2; 9 positions agree with TRBD1. Trimming took 1 base from V and 7 from J; bases not matched to a gene: 7. The CDR3 length is 16 residues. The germline gives CDR1 SGHAT, CDR2 FQNNGV. CDR3 residues: CASSLVGTGHGGELFF. The CDR3 nucleotides are TGTGCCAGCAGCTTAGTGGGGACAGGGCATGGCGGGGAGCTGTTTTTT.

This rearrangement joins TRBV30 to TRBJ2-1; 7 bases match TRBD1. CDR3 size: 13 residues. Looked up from germline, CDR1 is GTSNPN and CDR2 is SVGIG (reference sequence). Trimming removed 2 bases from V and 8 bases from J; junction bases left unmatched: 6. CDR3 nucleotides: TGTGCCTGGAGTTCTGACAGGGCATATGAGCAGTTCTTC. It translates to CAWSSDRAYEQFF. The entire variable domain, with the rest obtained from reference TRBV30 and TRBJ2-1, is as follows: SQTIHQWPATLVQPVGSPLSLECTVEGTSNPNLYWYRQAAGRGLQLLFYSVGIGQISSEVPQNLSASRPQDRQFILSSKKLLLSDSGFYLCAWSSDRAYEQFFGPGTRLTVL.

The chain employs TRBV19 and TRBJ1-4, with 8 nucleotides matching TRBD1. This CDR3 comprises 15 residues. Germline CDR1 and CDR2: LNHDA and SQIVND (reference sequence). Trimming removed 5 bases from V and 3 bases from J; junction bases left unmatched: 5. As DNA, the CDR3 is TGTGCCAGTAGTGTCAGGGGGCTCGCTAATGAAAAACTGTTTTTT. Translating gives CASSVRGLANEKLFF.

The V and J genes are TRBV2 and TRBJ1-4; 8 bases match TRBD1. V lost 2 bases, J lost 8 bases, and 7 bases stayed unmatched. The CDR3 is made up of 15 amino acids. Germline CDR1 reads SNHLY; CDR2 reads FYNNEI. CDR3 region: CASSEHWDRLEKLFF. CDR3 nucleotide sequence: TGTGCCAGCAGTGAACACTGGGACAGGCTAGAAAAACTGTTTTTT.

The CDR3 spells CASSRQNPGQDRSQYF. CDR3 sequence (DNA): TGTGCCAGCTCACGCCAGAACCCGGGACAGGACCGGTCGCAGTACTTC. The chain carries TRBV18 and TRBJ2-5; 8 nucleotides line up with TRBD1. Germline CDR1 reads KGHSH; CDR2 reads LQKENI. The CDR3 is 16 amino acids. Trimming took 4 bases from V and 11 from J; bases not matched to a gene: 18.

This CDR3 reads CASSLVQVGGNNSPLHF. Written as DNA, the CDR3 is TGTGCCAGCAGCTTGGTTCAGGTGGGAGGTAATAATTCACCCCTCCACTTT. This chain uses TRBV5-6 with TRBJ1-6; D gene ambiguous. This CDR3 region has 17 residues. Per the germline V gene, CDR1 is SGHDT and CDR2 is YYEEEE. V lost 0 bases and J 5 bases, leaving 15 bases between the germline ends. The whole variable domain, remainder taken from reference TRBV5-6 and TRBJ1-6, is DAGVTQSPTHLIKTRGQQVTLRCSPKSGHDTVSWYQQALGQGPQFIFQYYEEEERQRGNFPDRFSGHQFPNYSSELNVNALLLGDSALYLCASSLVQVGGNNSPLHFGNGTRLTVT.

DNA of the CDR3: TGTGCCAGCAGCTTAGGTGCGGCGAACACTGAAGCTTTCTTT. As protein: CASSLGAANTEAFF. V and J are TRBV7-2 and TRBJ1-1; D is unresolved. This CDR3 region has 14 residues. The V and J ends lost 1 base and 1 base respectively, with 7 bases between them. CDR1 and CDR2 (germline): SGHTA, FQGNSA. Combining the CDR3 with reference TRBV7-2 and TRBJ1-1 gives the whole variable domain GAGVSQSPSNKVTEKGKDVELRCDPISGHTALYWYRQSLGQGLEFLIYFQGNSAPDKSGLPSDRFSAERTGGSVSTLTIQRTQQEDSAVYLCASSLGAANTEAFFGQGTRLTVV.

J is TRBJ2-1 and V is TRBV28, with unresolved D. CDR1 is MDHEN, CDR2 SYDVKM, per germline. There are 14 residues in the CDR3. Trimming removed 3 bases at V and 0 bases at J, with 6 bases between. CDR3 sequence: CASSFLSSYNEQFF. The DNA of the CDR3 is TGTGCCAGCAGTTTTTTGAGCTCCTACAATGAGCAGTTCTTC.

V is TRBV19 and J is TRBJ1-4; unclear D gene. The V end was cut by 10 bases, the J end by 8 bases, with 17 bases between. The CDR3 has 13 residues. Germline CDR1 is LNHDA and CDR2 is SQIVND (reference sequence). CDR3 residues: CATADGYREKLFF. Written as DNA, the CDR3 is TGTGCCACAGCCGATGGGTACAGAGAAAAACTGTTTTTT. Variable domain in full (rest from reference TRBV19 and TRBJ1-4): DGGITQSPKYLFRKEGQNVTLSCEQNLNHDAMYWYRQDPGQGLRLIYYSQIVNDFQKGDIAEGYSVSREKKESFPLTVTSAQKNPTAFYLCATADGYREKLFFGSGTQLSVL.

This chain joins TRBV5-6 and TRBJ2-7; the D is unclear. The ends were cut back, 2 bases at V and 0 bases at J, with 6 bases in the middle. The germline V gene has CDR1 SGHDT and CDR2 YYEEEE. The CDR3 sequence is 13 residues long. CDR3 DNA: TGTGCCAGCAGCTTAGAGCTCTCCTACGAGCAGTACTTC. Encoded protein: CASSLELSYEQYF.

The chain has TRBV25-1 and TRBJ1-1; no definite D call. Per the germline V gene, CDR1 is MGHDK and CDR2 is SYGVNS. The CDR3 loop spans 13 amino acids. The V end lost 2 bases, the J end lost 8 bases, and 12 bases lay between the germline ends. The CDR3 region has the DNA TGTGCCAGCAGTGAAGGTTTTATGCGGGAAGCTTTCTTT. Protein product: CASSEGFMREAFF.

V usage is TRBV5-5 and J usage is TRBJ1-2, with a possible D match to TRBD1 (6 bases). Germline V gives CDR1 SGHKS, CDR2 YYEKEE (reference sequence). V was cut by 3 bases and J by 6 bases, with 12 bases left in between. The CDR3 totals 13 residues. The CDR3 spells CASSSLGGNGYTF. The CDR3 DNA reads as TGTGCCAGCAGCTCGTTAGGGGGTAATGGCTACACCTTC.

V is TRBV9 and J is TRBJ1-2, with 8 bases identical to TRBD1. J gave up 5 bases and V 4 bases, and 4 bases lay outside the gene matches. Germline V CDR1 and CDR2: SGDLS, YYNGEE. CDR3 length: 13 residues. The CDR3 coding sequence is TGTGCCAGCAGCATCCGACAGGGGTATGGCTACACCTTC. This codes for CASSIRQGYGYTF.

V is TRBV19 and J is TRBJ1-2; D gene ambiguous. CDR1 and CDR2 from the germline V gene are LNHDA and SQIVND (reference sequence). This CDR3 is built from 14 residues. V lost 8 bases, J lost 4 bases, and 17 bases lay in between. The DNA of the CDR3 is TGTGCCAGTCAAGACCGACGGACTATCTATGGCTACACCTTC. It specifies CASQDRRTIYGYTF.

This rearrangement joins TRBV9 to TRBJ2-3, with 8 positions matching TRBD1. The CDR3 is 15 amino acids. CDR1 is SGDLS, CDR2 YYNGEE, per germline. The V segment lost 4 bases and the J segment 3 bases; nucleotides outside the gene matches: 7. The CDR3 region is CASSSDRGGTDTQYF. CDR3 nucleotide sequence: TGTGCCAGCAGCTCCGACAGGGGTGGGACAGATACGCAGTATTTT.

The CDR3 here is CASSLLRGSLSEAFF. In DNA, the CDR3 is TGTGCCAGCTCTCTTCTCCGGGGGTCTCTGTCTGAAGCTTTCTTT. The chain joins TRBV19 to TRBJ1-1, with D tentatively TRBD1 (5 bases). This CDR3 has 15 amino acids. V lost 9 bases, J lost 6 bases, and 23 bases lay in between. CDR1 is LNHDA, CDR2 SQIVND, per germline (reference sequence).

CDR3 amino acids: CSPRLLGQDYNEQFF. The CDR3 DNA follows: TGCAGCCCACGTCTTTTGGGACAGGACTACAATGAGCAGTTCTTC. The chain carries TRBV29-1 and TRBJ2-1; 8 bases fit TRBD1. This CDR3 region has 15 residues. Germline trimming cut 8 bases from V and 3 bases from J; bases unmatched to any gene: 12. The germline gives CDR1 SQVTM, CDR2 ANQGSEA.

This clone was recorded many times. Different DNA sequences within this sample yield the same CDR3. This chain joins TRBV2 and TRBJ2-5; weak D call: TRBD1 (5 bases). From germline, CDR1 is SNHLY and CDR2 FYNNEI. The CDR3 covers 13 residues. Trimming shortened V by 4 bases and J by 5 bases, and 11 bases separated the two germline ends. CDR3 coding DNA: TGTGCCAGCAGTGTAAGGGGTGGGGAGACCCAGTACTTC. It yields the protein CASSVRGGETQYF. Complete variable domain (other parts from reference TRBV2 and TRBJ2-5): EPEVTQTPSHQVTQMGQEVILRCVPISNHLYFYWYRQILGQKVEFLVSFYNNEISEKSEIFDDQFSVERPDGSNFTLKIRSTKLEDSAMYFCASSVRGGETQYFGPGTRLLVL.